This T cell receptor (beta chain) originates from a study of cytotoxic CD8 clonotypes in ibrutinib-treated CLL. Overall study findings and caveats: Pretreatment clonality was elevated relative to age-matched healthy donors and paralleled circulating CD8+ T-cell counts.

Regarding this clone: Its cognate antigen is unknown.

Sequenced by immunoSEQ multiplex PCR; TCRdb stores in-frame clones only, minus some. The table has around 310,000 clones, approximately 80% seen once. This CDR3 has 14 residues. The germline CDR1 and CDR2 sequences are SEHNR and FQNEAQ (reference sequence). V gave up 1 base and J gave up 5 bases, with 12 bases separating them. This sample comprised PBMCs, obtained before ibrutinib treatment. The clonotype was recovered from a human donor with chronic lymphocytic leukemia. The V call is TRBV7-9, the J call TRBJ2-7; D possibly uses TRBD1 or TRBD2 (5 bases each). CDR3 nucleotides: TGTGCCAGCAGCTTAGATGGGGGTTGGGACGAGCAGTACTTC. This translates into CASSLDGGWDEQYF.